These 9 T cell receptor beta chains share one sample of origin, sequenced in a study of shared clonotypes between healthy human individuals. Produced via immunoSEQ multiplex PCR; TCRdb's table is partial and in-frame only. In the table there are 1,400,000 or so clones, 97% to 99% of which are singletons. Sequencing was done on a sample of naive CD4+ T cells sorted from blood. Subset in this sample: CD45RA+ positively selected. The receptors originated from a young man in good health.

The rearrangement uses TRBV5-4 and TRBJ2-2; 8 bases are a match to TRBD1. The CDR3 is made up of 17 amino acids. Germline assignment: CDR1 SGHNT and CDR2 YYREEE (reference sequence). Unmatched junction bases numbered 14, after V lost 4 bases and J lost 6 bases. Here the CDR3 reads CASSPTRTGIIPGELFF. The CDR3, as DNA: TGTGCCAGCAGCCCTACCCGGACAGGGATTATTCCCGGGGAGCTGTTTTTT.

The chain joins TRBV5-6 to TRBJ2-3; a weak D match, TRBD2 (6 bases). Germline CDR1 is SGHDT and CDR2 is YYEEEE. With 4 bases removed from V and 0 bases from J, the gap between germline ends came to 15 bases. The CDR3 loop spans 16 amino acids. This CDR3 is CASSGDQGGSTDTQYF. CDR3 sequence (DNA): TGTGCCAGCAGCGGGGACCAGGGAGGAAGCACAGATACGCAGTATTTT.

The chain uses TRBV5-1 and TRBJ2-1, with 8 bases matching TRBD2. The CDR3 is made up of 15 amino acids. The V gene end was trimmed by 5 bases and the J gene end by 8 bases; junction bases not matched to a gene: 12. CDR1 is SGHRS, CDR2 YFSETQ, per germline. The CDR3 loop reads CASSGAGLGGYEQFF. CDR3 coding DNA: TGCGCCAGCAGTGGAGCGGGACTAGGAGGCTATGAGCAGTTCTTC.

The gene calls are TRBV5-1 and TRBJ1-2; weak D call: TRBD1 (6 bases). V lost 0 bases and J lost 3, with 15 bases in between. The CDR3 is 16 residues long. Germline V gene sequence: CDR1 SGHRS, CDR2 YFSETQ. The CDR3 here is CASSLAWGASDYGYTF. The CDR3 region has the DNA TGCGCCAGCAGCTTGGCGTGGGGGGCGAGTGACTATGGCTACACCTTC.

The chain recombines TRBV28 with TRBJ2-3; D not certain. V lost 5 bases to trimming and J lost 9 bases, with 12 bases between them. Germline V lookup: CDR1 MDHEN, CDR2 SYDVKM. The CDR3 length is 12 residues. CDR3 amino acids: CASSPPIGTQYF. The CDR3 DNA reads TGTGCCAGCAGTCCCCCCATTGGGACGCAGTATTTT.

The V call is TRBV6-5, the J call TRBJ2-3, with 8 bases lining up with TRBD2. V lost 4 bases, J lost 4 bases, and 7 bases stayed unmatched. Germline CDR1 and CDR2: MNHEY and SVGAGI. There are 15 residues in the CDR3. CDR3 sequence: CASSSPSGSPDTQYF. CDR3 bases: TGTGCCAGCAGTTCACCGAGCGGGAGCCCAGATACGCAGTATTTT.

The chain carries TRBV28 and TRBJ2-3; 10 bases match TRBD2. This CDR3 spans 16 amino acids. The ends lost 5 bases at V and 5 bases at J; junction bases unmatched: 10. Germline values: CDR1 MDHEN, CDR2 SYDVKM. The CDR3 loop is CASSGNSGRRGDTQYF. CDR3 coding DNA: TGTGCCAGCAGTGGAAATAGCGGGAGGAGAGGAGATACGCAGTATTTT.

DNA of the CDR3: TGCAGCGTTGAGGAAGCGGGATTAAAGAATGAGCAGTTCTTC. Amino acids: CSVEEAGLKNEQFF. V and J are TRBV29-1 and TRBJ2-1; 7 bases fit TRBD2. The V and J ends lost 3 bases and 7 bases, in that order; junction bases with no gene match: 9. The CDR3 extends over 14 amino acids. In germline, CDR1 is SQVTM, CDR2 ANQGSEA.

In the case of this clone: Within the sample, other DNA sequences also encode this same CDR3. V is TRBV5-1 and J is TRBJ2-5; tentatively, D is TRBD1 (6 bases). CDR3 length: 13 residues. The V end was cut by 4 bases, the J end by 5 bases, with 12 bases between. Per the germline V gene, CDR1 is SGHRS and CDR2 is YFSETQ. The CDR3 sequence: CASSPTGRETQYF. For the CDR3, the DNA is TGCGCCAGCAGCCCTACAGGGCGCGAGACCCAGTACTTC. The variable domain in full, with the rest retrieved from reference TRBV5-1 and TRBJ2-5, is KAGVTQTPRYLIKTRGQQVTLSCSPISGHRSVSWYQQTPGQGLQFLFEYFSETQRNKGNFPGRFSGRQFSNSRSEMNVSTLELGDSALYLCASSPTGRETQYFGPGTRLLVL.